One sample yielded the 18 T cell receptor beta chains listed below, sequenced in a study of post-analysis software for immune sequencing data. Study-wide points: TRBV5-6, TRBV5-1 and TRBV20-1 were among four or five TRBV segments more frequent in patients than controls.

cDNA libraries for TCR beta contained unique molecular identifiers. TCRdb re-called the PCR reads with MiXCR, one entry per CDR3 protein. The table shows 350,000 to 500,000 distinct CDR3 sequences, with 35% to 45% occurring only once. These receptors have no identified antigens. The sequencing input was blood. The source of these receptors is a girl aged 2-9 years with multiple sclerosis.

This chain joins TRBV7-2 and TRBJ2-3; TRBD1 agrees at 7 bases. V trimming: 5 bases; J trimming: 0 bases; junction bases outside the gene matches: 5. There are 15 residues in the CDR3. Germline V gene lookup returns CDR1 SGHTA and CDR2 FQGNSA. CDR3 sequence: CASSRWTGSTDTQYF. The CDR3 region has the DNA TGTGCCAGCAGCCGATGGACAGGAAGCACAGATACGCAGTATTTT. Full variable domain (missing parts from reference TRBV7-2 and TRBJ2-3): GAGVSQSPSNKVTEKGKDVELRCDPISGHTALYWYRQSLGQGLEFLIYFQGNSAPDKSGLPSDRFSAERTGGSVSTLTIQRTQQEDSAVYLCASSRWTGSTDTQYFGPGTRLTVL.

The chain recombines TRBV7-9 with TRBJ1-4, with 7 bases that match TRBD1. V gave up 5 bases and J gave up 5 bases; unmatched junction bases: 11. Germline assignment: CDR1 SEHNR and CDR2 FQNEAQ (reference sequence). CDR3 size: 16 residues. The CDR3 DNA is TGTGCCAGCAGCCCTACGGACAGGCTCCCCAATGAAAAACTGTTTTTT. This translates into CASSPTDRLPNEKLFF.

This clonotype came up many times. The rearrangement uses TRBV7-8 and TRBJ2-6; D possibly corresponds to TRBD1 (5 bases). The V and J ends lost 5 bases and 5 bases respectively, with 22 bases between them. The CDR3 has 18 amino acids. In germline, CDR1 is SGHVS, CDR2 FQNEAQ. CDR3 in amino acids: CASSESGSPGLRANVLTF. CDR3 nucleotide sequence: TGTGCCAGCAGCGAATCCGGGTCCCCAGGGCTTCGGGCCAACGTCCTGACTTTC.

This clonotype was counted a few times. V gene TRBV7-3 combines with J gene TRBJ2-1; TRBD1 or TRBD2 may be the D gene (5 bases each). V was clipped by 5 bases and J by 3 bases, with 14 bases between them. This CDR3 comprises 15 residues. The germline V gene encodes CDR1 SGHTA and CDR2 FQGTGA. This CDR3 is CASSARDGYYNEQFF. The CDR3 DNA follows: TGTGCCAGCAGCGCCCGGGACGGTTACTACAATGAGCAGTTCTTC.

The chain is built from TRBV4-1 and TRBJ2-1, with 8 bases aligning to TRBD1. This CDR3 has 15 amino acids. Per the germline V gene, CDR1 is MGHRA and CDR2 is YSYEKL. V gave up 2 bases and J gave up 3 bases; unmatched junction bases: 3. In DNA, the CDR3 is TGCGCCAGCAGCCAACAGGGGGCCGGCTACAATGAGCAGTTCTTC. Protein sequence: CASSQQGAGYNEQFF.

This clonotype appeared a few times. The chain recombines TRBV29-1 with TRBJ2-1; 10 positions agree with TRBD2. From germline, CDR1 is SQVTM and CDR2 ANQGSEA. J was trimmed by 7 bases and V by 6 bases; bases with no gene match: 9. The CDR3 contains 14 residues. CDR3 sequence reads: CSVVKREGRNEQFF. CDR3 DNA sequence: TGCAGCGTCGTGAAGCGGGAGGGCAGAAATGAGCAGTTCTTC.

The chain joins TRBV12-3 or TRBV12-4 to TRBJ1-4, with a tentative D call TRBD1 (5 bases). The germline V and J ends were trimmed by 2 bases and 7 bases, with 8 bases remaining between them. CDR3 length equals 13 residues. CDR3 residues: CASSLRGTEKLFF. In DNA, the CDR3 is TGTGCCAGCAGTTTACGGGGGACTGAAAAACTGTTTTTT.

This clonotype showed up just a few times. The rearrangement uses TRBV5-1 and TRBJ1-2; D is undetermined. The germline gives CDR1 SGHRS, CDR2 YFSETQ. Between the trimmed V and J ends, which lost 0 bases and 4 bases, there was a span of 10 bases. The CDR3 has 14 residues. CDR3 region: CASSLGQESYGYTF. CDR3 coding DNA: TGCGCCAGCAGCTTGGGGCAGGAGAGCTATGGCTACACCTTC.

This clonotype was seen repeatedly, ten times or more. The J gene is TRBJ2-1, the V gene TRBV6-5, with D maybe TRBD2 (8 bases). V lost 3 bases and J lost 5, with 11 bases in between. The CDR3 runs 14 residues. Germline CDR1 is MNHEY and CDR2 is SVGAGI. The chain's CDR3 is CASSYSGTDNEQFF. The DNA of the CDR3 is TGTGCCAGCAGTTATAGCGGGACAGACAATGAGCAGTTCTTC.

This sequence joins TRBV12-3 or TRBV12-4 and TRBJ2-1; 9 nucleotides match TRBD2. Trimming removed 1 base from V and 6 bases from J; junction bases left unmatched: 16. This CDR3 is 19 amino acids long. The CDR3 here is CASSLGLAGKKGETNEQFF. The DNA of the CDR3 is TGTGCCAGCAGTTTAGGGCTAGCGGGAAAAAAGGGGGAGACCAATGAGCAGTTCTTC.

The rearrangement joins TRBV20-1 to TRBJ2-5; no reliable D call. Gene TRBJ2-7 matches the end of the DNA better, so the J call may be wrong. Germline V lookup: CDR1 DFQATT, CDR2 SNEGSKA (reference sequence). This CDR3 has 14 residues. This CDR3 reads CSALIQGMSYEQYF. The CDR3 DNA reads as TGCAGTGCGTTAATCCAAGGGATGTCCTACGAGCAGTACTTC.

The chain employs TRBV2 and TRBJ1-5, with D unresolved. The CDR3 length is 15 residues. Germline V gives CDR1 SNHLY, CDR2 FYNNEI. V shed 0 bases and J shed 4 bases, with 10 bases lying between them. CDR3 in amino acids: CASSEALRVNQPQHF. The DNA for the CDR3 is TGTGCCAGCAGTGAAGCGCTACGGGTAAATCAGCCCCAGCATTTT.

The chain links TRBV5-6 to TRBJ1-4; the D gene is possibly TRBD1 (6 bases). The germline CDR1 and CDR2 sequences are SGHDT and YYEEEE. The V end lost 2 bases, the J end lost 0 bases, and 11 bases lay between the germline ends. The CDR3 has 16 residues. The CDR3 protein is CASSFGGPATNEKLFF. The CDR3 DNA follows: TGTGCCAGCAGCTTTGGGGGCCCTGCAACTAATGAAAAACTGTTTTTT.

The gene calls are TRBV20-1 and TRBJ1-4; 9 bases match TRBD1. CDR3 length: 14 amino acids. The germline V gene has CDR1 DFQATT and CDR2 SNEGSKA (reference sequence). CDR3: CSAHETGGREKLFF. CDR3 in DNA: TGCAGCGCCCATGAAACAGGGGGCAGGGAAAAACTGTTTTTT.

The J gene is TRBJ2-1, the V gene TRBV20-1, with D possibly being TRBD2 (5 bases). V was cut by 3 bases and J by 7 bases, with 13 bases left in between. The CDR3 loop spans 13 amino acids. The germline gives CDR1 DFQATT, CDR2 SNEGSKA (reference sequence). CDR3 bases: TGCAGTGCTAGGGGAGATGTCGGAAATGAGCAGTTCTTC. It specifies CSARGDVGNEQFF.

V usage is TRBV6-2 or TRBV6-3 and J usage is TRBJ2-7, with 7 nucleotides matching TRBD2. This CDR3 comprises 15 residues. The V and J ends lost 2 bases and 3 bases, in that order; junction bases with no gene match: 7. CDR1 is MNHEY and CDR2 is SVGEGT in the germline V gene. The CDR3 reads CASSYQAGAFYEQYF. Here the CDR3 DNA reads TGTGCCAGCAGTTACCAGGCGGGAGCGTTCTACGAGCAGTACTTC.

This chain links TRBV4-2 with TRBJ2-5; 9 nucleotides agree with TRBD2. J gave up 4 bases and V 0 bases, and 6 bases lay outside the gene matches. This CDR3 is built from 16 residues. Germline CDR1 reads LGHNA; CDR2 reads YNFKEQ. CDR3 DNA sequence: TGTGCCAGCAGCCAAGATGAGCGGGGGGTCCGAGAGACCCAGTACTTC. Translating gives CASSQDERGVRETQYF.

The CDR3 loop is CSVKDWKNTGELFF. The CDR3 nucleotides read TGCAGCGTTAAGGACTGGAAGAACACCGGGGAGCTGTTTTTT. J is TRBJ2-2 and V is TRBV29-1; a possible D gene is TRBD2 (5 bases). CDR3 length: 14 amino acids. CDR1 is SQVTM and CDR2 is ANQGSEA in the germline V gene. The V end was cut by 5 bases, the J end by 1 base, with 11 bases between.